This entry is about one T cell receptor beta chain. This record comes from a study of blood T cell repertoires in COVID-19. Study at large: T cells, B-cell-depleted T cells, or PBMCs provided the cDNA or gDNA that served as material.

The method was immunoSEQ multiplex PCR; TCRdb's version includes in-frame clones alone and lacks a portion of them. The profile covers around 200,000 clones, with around 84% appearing a single time and 15% to 20% taken by the ten largest. CDR1 SGDLS and CDR2 YYNGEE come from the germline V gene. The CDR3 extends over 15 amino acids. The trim removed 0 bases at V and 2 bases at J, leaving 3 bases unmatched. This clonotype originated in a woman of 80 years or more with active or convalescent COVID-19. Sample: peripheral blood. The V and J genes are TRBV9 and TRBJ2-3; 7 bases line up with TRBD1. CDR3 residues: CASSVGQGPTDTQYF. CDR3 in DNA: TGTGCCAGCAGCGTAGGACAGGGTCCCACAGATACGCAGTATTTT.